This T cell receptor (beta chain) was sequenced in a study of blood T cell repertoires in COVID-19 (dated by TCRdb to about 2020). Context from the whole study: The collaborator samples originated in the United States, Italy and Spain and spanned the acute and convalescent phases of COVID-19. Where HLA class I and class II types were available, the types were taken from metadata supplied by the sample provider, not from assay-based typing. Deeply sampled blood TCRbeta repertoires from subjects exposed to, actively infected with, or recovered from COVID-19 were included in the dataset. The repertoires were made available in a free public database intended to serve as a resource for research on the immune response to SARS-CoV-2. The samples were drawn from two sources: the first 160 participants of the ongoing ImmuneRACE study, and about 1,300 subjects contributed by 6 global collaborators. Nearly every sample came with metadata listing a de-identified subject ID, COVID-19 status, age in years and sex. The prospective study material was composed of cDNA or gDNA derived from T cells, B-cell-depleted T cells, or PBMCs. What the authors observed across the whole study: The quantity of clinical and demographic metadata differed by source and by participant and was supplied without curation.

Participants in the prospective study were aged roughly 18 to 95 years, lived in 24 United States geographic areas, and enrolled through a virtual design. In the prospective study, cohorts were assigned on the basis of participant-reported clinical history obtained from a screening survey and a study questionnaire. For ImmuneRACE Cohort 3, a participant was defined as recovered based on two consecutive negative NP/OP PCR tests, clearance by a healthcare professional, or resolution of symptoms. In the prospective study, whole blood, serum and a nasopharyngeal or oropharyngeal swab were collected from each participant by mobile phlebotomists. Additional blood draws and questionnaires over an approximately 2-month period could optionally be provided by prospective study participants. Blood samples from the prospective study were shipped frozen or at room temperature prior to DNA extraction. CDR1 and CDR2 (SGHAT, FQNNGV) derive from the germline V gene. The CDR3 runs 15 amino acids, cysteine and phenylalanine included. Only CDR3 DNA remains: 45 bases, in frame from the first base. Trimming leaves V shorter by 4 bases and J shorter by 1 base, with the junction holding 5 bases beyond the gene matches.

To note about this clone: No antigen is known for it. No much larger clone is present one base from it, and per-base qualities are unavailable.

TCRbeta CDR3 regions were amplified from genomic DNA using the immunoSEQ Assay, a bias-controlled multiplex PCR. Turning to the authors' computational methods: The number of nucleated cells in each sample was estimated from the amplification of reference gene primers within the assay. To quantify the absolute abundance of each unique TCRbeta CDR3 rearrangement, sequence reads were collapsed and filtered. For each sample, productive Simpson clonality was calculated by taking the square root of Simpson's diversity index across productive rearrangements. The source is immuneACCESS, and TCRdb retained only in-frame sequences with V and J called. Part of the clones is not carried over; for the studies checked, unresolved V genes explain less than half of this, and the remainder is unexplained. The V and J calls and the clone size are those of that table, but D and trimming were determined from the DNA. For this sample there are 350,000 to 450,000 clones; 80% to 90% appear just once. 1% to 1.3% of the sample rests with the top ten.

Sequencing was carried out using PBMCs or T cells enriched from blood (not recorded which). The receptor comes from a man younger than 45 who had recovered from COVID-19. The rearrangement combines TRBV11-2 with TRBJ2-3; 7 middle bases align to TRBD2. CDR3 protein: CASSSFTSGTDTQYF. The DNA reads TGTGCCAGCAGCTCCTTTACTAGCGGCACAGATACGCAGTATTTT. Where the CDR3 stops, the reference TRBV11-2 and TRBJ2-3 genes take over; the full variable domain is EAGVAQSPRYKIIEKRQSVAFWCNPISGHATLYWYQQILGQGPKLLIQFQNNGVVDDSQLPKDRFSAERLKGVDSTLKIQPAKLEDSAVYLCASSSFTSGTDTQYFGPGTRLTVL.